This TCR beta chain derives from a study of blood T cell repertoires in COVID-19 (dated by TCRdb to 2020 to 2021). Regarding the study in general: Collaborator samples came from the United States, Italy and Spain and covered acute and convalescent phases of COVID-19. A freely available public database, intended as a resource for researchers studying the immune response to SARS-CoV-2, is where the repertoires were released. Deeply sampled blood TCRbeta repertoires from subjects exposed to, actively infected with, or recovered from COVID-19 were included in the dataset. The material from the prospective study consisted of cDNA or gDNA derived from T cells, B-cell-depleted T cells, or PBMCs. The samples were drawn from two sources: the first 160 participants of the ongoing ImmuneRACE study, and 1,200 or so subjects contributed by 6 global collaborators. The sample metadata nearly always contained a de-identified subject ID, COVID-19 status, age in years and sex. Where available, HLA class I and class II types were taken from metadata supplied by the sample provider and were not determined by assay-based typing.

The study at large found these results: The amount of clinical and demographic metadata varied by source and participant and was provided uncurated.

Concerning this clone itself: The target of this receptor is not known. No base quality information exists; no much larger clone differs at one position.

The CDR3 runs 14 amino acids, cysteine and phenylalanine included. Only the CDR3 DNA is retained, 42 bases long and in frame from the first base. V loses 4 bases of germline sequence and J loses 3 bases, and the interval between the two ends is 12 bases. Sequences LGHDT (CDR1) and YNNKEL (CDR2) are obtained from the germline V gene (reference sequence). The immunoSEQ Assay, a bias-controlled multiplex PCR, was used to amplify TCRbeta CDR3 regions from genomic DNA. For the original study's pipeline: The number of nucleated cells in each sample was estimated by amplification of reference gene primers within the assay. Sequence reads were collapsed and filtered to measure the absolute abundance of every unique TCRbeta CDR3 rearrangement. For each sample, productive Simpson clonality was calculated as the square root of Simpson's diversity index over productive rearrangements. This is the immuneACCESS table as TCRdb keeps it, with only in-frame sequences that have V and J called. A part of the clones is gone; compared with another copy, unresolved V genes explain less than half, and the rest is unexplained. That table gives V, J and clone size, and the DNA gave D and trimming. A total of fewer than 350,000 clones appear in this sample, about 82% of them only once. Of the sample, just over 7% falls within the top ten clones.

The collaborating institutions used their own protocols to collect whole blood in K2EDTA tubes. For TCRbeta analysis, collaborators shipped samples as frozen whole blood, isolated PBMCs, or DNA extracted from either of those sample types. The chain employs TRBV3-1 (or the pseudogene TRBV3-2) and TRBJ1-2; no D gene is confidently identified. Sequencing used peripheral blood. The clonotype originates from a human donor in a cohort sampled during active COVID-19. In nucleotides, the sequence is TGTGCCAGCAGCCCCCTCGGAGAGGACTATGGCTACACCTTC. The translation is CASSPLGEDYGYTF.